This T cell receptor (beta chain) was sequenced in a study of T cell clusters in autoimmune cytopenias. Study-wide findings and caveats: Primary autoimmune cytopenia patients seemingly lacked the physiological T cell clusters found in healthy donors. TRB repertoire shifts in secondary cytopenia and chronic lymphocytic leukemia mostly reflected lymphoma, not autoimmunity.

To note about this clonotype: Its cognate antigen is unknown.

Each sample's input was 250 to 300 ng genomic DNA, roughly 38,000 genome equivalents. There are 17 residues in the CDR3. From germline, CDR1 is MNHEY and CDR2 SVGAGI. Multiplex touch-down PCR amplified TRB using TRB-A and TRB-B pools in one tube. TCRdb derives one entry per CDR3 protein from the multiplex PCR reads, leaving out DNA. The specimen's table records thousands of distinct CDR3 sequences. The material sequenced was peripheral blood. This sequence originates from a human donor with an autoimmune cytopenia or autoimmune hepatitis (not recorded which). The chain joins TRBV6-5 to TRBJ1-4. The chain's CDR3 is CASSYRTPASTNEKLFF.